This T cell receptor beta chain was profiled in a study of T-cell reconstitution after alpha-beta-depleted transplantation in children. This CDR3 region has 15 residues. Looked up from germline, CDR1 is SGHVS and CDR2 is FNYEAQ. Trimming stripped 6 bases from V and 8 bases from J, with 20 bases between. This clonotype was detected only a few times. The library targeted TCRbeta and was prepared with unique molecular identifiers. MiXCR, applied by TCRdb to the PCR reads, yields one record per CDR3 protein. Of hundreds of thousands of distinct CDR3 sequences in the sample, around 15% are singletons; the top ten hold about 32%.

Sequencing used PBMCs, mostly from graft donor cells, obtained 360 days after TCRalphabeta/CD19-depleted stem cell transplant. The receptor's source is a boy younger than two who had a stem cell transplant for Wiskott-Aldrich syndrome, so the T cells may come from the graft donor. The rearrangement joins TRBV7-6 to TRBJ2-1; no reliable D call. The CDR3 region is CASSSLGLVLDEQFF. For the CDR3, the DNA is TGTGCCAGCAGTTCCCTGGGCTTAGTCTTGGATGAGCAGTTCTTC. The full variable domain, in which reference TRBV7-6 and TRBJ2-1 provide the parts outside the CDR3, is GAGVSQSPRYKVTKRGQDVALRCDPISGHVSLYWYRQALGQGPEFLTYFNYEAQQDKSGLPNDRFSAERPEGSISTLTIQRTEQRDSAMYRCASSSLGLVLDEQFFGPGTRLTVL.